Presented here are 19 T cell receptor beta chains from one specimen sequenced in a study of control samples from healthy donors and cancer patients. Produced via immunoSEQ multiplex PCR; TCRdb's table is partial and in-frame only. The table has approximately 190,000 clones, about 89% seen once. The sample was blood. Receptors were obtained from a man between 25 and 39 years old in good health.

This chain joins TRBV7-9 and TRBJ1-6; D uncertain. V was pared by 3 bases and J by 0 bases, with 9 bases between. CDR1 is SEHNR, CDR2 FQNEAQ, per germline (reference sequence). The CDR3 totals 16 residues. CDR3 sequence: CASSLGGSSYNSPLHF. The CDR3 region has the DNA TGTGCCAGCAGCTTGGGCGGGAGCTCCTATAATTCACCCCTCCACTTT.

V is TRBV19 and J is TRBJ1-4; D possibly corresponds to TRBD1 (6 bases). The germline V gene has CDR1 LNHDA and CDR2 SQIVND (reference sequence). The CDR3 is made up of 14 amino acids. V was clipped by 3 bases and J by 10 bases, with 15 bases between them. The CDR3 protein is CASSITASQGKLFF. CDR3 coding DNA: TGTGCCAGTAGTATTACCGCTTCACAGGGAAAACTGTTTTTT.

Only one count was recorded for this clone. This rearrangement joins TRBV19 to TRBJ2-1; 9 nucleotides align to TRBD1. The germline V gene encodes CDR1 LNHDA and CDR2 SQIVND (reference sequence). The junction had 7 bases not matched to a gene; V was cut back by 4 bases and J by 3 bases. The CDR3 is made up of 16 amino acids. The CDR3 protein is CASSTSPGQGYNEQFF. CDR3 in DNA: TGTGCCAGTAGTACCTCCCCGGGACAGGGCTACAATGAGCAGTTCTTC.

The V gene is TRBV5-1, the J gene TRBJ2-7; possibly TRBD2 for D (6 bases). Trimming took 3 bases from V and 6 from J, leaving 28 bases between them. The CDR3 runs 18 residues. Germline CDR1 and CDR2: SGHRS and YFSETQ. CDR3 region: CASSWDSERPGTVPEQYF. The DNA of the CDR3 is TGCGCCAGCAGCTGGGACTCCGAACGCCCGGGAACTGTTCCCGAGCAGTACTTC.

This chain links TRBV27 with TRBJ1-5, with unresolved D. Germline assignment: CDR1 MNHEY and CDR2 SMNVEV (reference sequence). This CDR3 has 13 residues. V lost 3 bases and J lost 0, with 3 bases in between. CDR3 amino acids: CASSLISNQPQHF. CDR3 in DNA: TGTGCCAGCAGTTTGATTAGCAATCAGCCCCAGCATTTT.

The chain links TRBV14 to TRBJ1-2; no clear D gene. The germline gives CDR1 SGHDN, CDR2 FVKESK. V gave up 5 bases and J gave up 6 bases, with 16 bases separating them. The CDR3 is 14 amino acids. The CDR3 protein is CASSSGLLGHGYTF. As DNA, the CDR3 is TGTGCCAGCAGCTCGGGTCTGTTGGGCCATGGCTACACCTTC.

V is TRBV3-1 (or the pseudogene TRBV3-2) and J is TRBJ1-6, with TRBD1 matching over 7 bases. Losses at the gene ends were 5 bases for V and 7 bases for J; bases not matched to a gene: 5. Looked up from germline, CDR1 is LGHDT and CDR2 is YNNKEL (reference sequence). The CDR3 covers 14 residues. As DNA, the CDR3 is TGTGCCAGCAGCTTGGGACAGTCAAATTCACCCCTCCACTTT. The encoded protein is CASSLGQSNSPLHF.

The rearrangement uses TRBV12-3 or TRBV12-4 and TRBJ2-3; D may be TRBD2 (5 bases). This CDR3 is 13 amino acids long. V lost 4 bases to trimming and J lost 4 bases, with 9 bases between them. The DNA for the CDR3 is TGTGCCAGCAGTTCCGAGGGTGCAGATACGCAGTATTTT. Its protein is CASSSEGADTQYF.

This clone was seen once. V and J are TRBV9 and TRBJ1-3; 8 nucleotides line up with TRBD1. The germline V gene has CDR1 SGDLS and CDR2 YYNGEE. The CDR3 consists of 18 residues. Trimming removed 2 bases from V and 4 bases from J; junction bases left unmatched: 14. This chain's CDR3 is CASSVEDRVFSKGNTIYF. CDR3 nucleotides: TGTGCCAGCAGCGTGGAGGACAGGGTATTTTCTAAAGGAAACACCATATATTTT.

The chain has TRBV3-1 (or the pseudogene TRBV3-2) and TRBJ2-1, with TRBD2 identical over 9 bases. The CDR3 loop spans 17 amino acids. Germline lookup yields CDR1 LGHDT and CDR2 YNNKEL (reference sequence). Trimming removed 2 bases from V and 5 bases from J; junction bases left unmatched: 10. The CDR3 region is CASSQTVAGARHNEQFF. Here the CDR3 DNA reads TGTGCCAGCAGCCAAACGGTAGCGGGGGCCCGGCACAATGAGCAGTTCTTC.

The J gene is TRBJ1-1, the V gene TRBV6-5; 11 bases are shared with TRBD1. Germline assignment: CDR1 MNHEY and CDR2 SVGAGI. CDR3 length: 15 residues. V lost 5 bases, J lost 1 base, and 3 bases stayed unmatched. The CDR3 nucleotides are TGTGCCAGCAGTCGGACAGGGGGCGAGAACACTGAAGCTTTCTTT. Translating gives CASSRTGGENTEAFF.

The rearrangement links TRBV12-5 to TRBJ2-5; 8 bases are a match to TRBD1. The CDR3 totals 16 residues. The V gene end was trimmed by 1 base and the J gene end by 2 bases; junction bases not matched to a gene: 6. Per the germline V gene, CDR1 is LGHNT and CDR2 is FRNRAP. The DNA for the CDR3 is TGTGCTAGTGGTTTGGGGACAGGGAACCGACAAGAGACCCAGTACTTC. Translating gives CASGLGTGNRQETQYF.

This chain links TRBV18 with TRBJ1-2; D unclear. The CDR3 has 14 residues. V was clipped by 6 bases and J by 3 bases, with 14 bases between them. CDR1 is KGHSH and CDR2 is LQKENI in the germline V gene. The CDR3 DNA reads TGTGCCAGCTCCACCAGCCGGGCCGACTATGGCTACACCTTC. This gives the protein CASSTSRADYGYTF. The full variable domain, completed using reference TRBV18 and TRBJ1-2, is NAGVMQNPRHLVRRRGQEARLRCSPMKGHSHVYWYRQLPEEGLKFMVYLQKENIIDESGMPKERFSAEFPKEGPSILRIQQVVRGDSAAYFCASSTSRADYGYTFGSGTRLTVV.

This chain connects TRBV6-1 to TRBJ2-6, with D unclear. V was shortened by 3 bases and J by 4 bases, with 10 bases between the two germline ends. Germline V gene data show CDR1 as MNHNS and CDR2 as SASEGT. This CDR3 has 15 amino acids. In DNA form, the CDR3 reads TGTGCCAGCAGTGATTGGGCTGGCGGGGCCAACGTCCTGACTTTC. This sequence encodes CASSDWAGGANVLTF.

The rearrangement uses TRBV2 and TRBJ2-1; D not resolved. Germline CDR1 and CDR2: SNHLY and FYNNEI. The CDR3 totals 14 residues. V was pared by 7 bases and J by 5 bases, with 15 bases between. CDR3 DNA sequence: TGTGCCAGCACTGTGTTGGCGTCTAACAATGAGCAGTTCTTC. It is translated as CASTVLASNNEQFF.

This clone was seen once. The V and J genes are TRBV12-3 or TRBV12-4 and TRBJ2-1, with D unresolved. The V and J ends lost 2 bases and 9 bases respectively, with 8 bases between them. There are 12 residues in the CDR3. CDR3 region: CASSLTLGEQFF. The CDR3 nucleotides read TGTGCCAGCAGTTTAACTCTTGGTGAGCAGTTCTTC.

This sequence joins TRBV21-1 and TRBJ2-1. TRBV21-1 corresponds to a pseudogene. The CDR3 totals 16 residues. Here the CDR3 reads CASLNSFWVTVNEQFF. The CDR3 nucleotides read TGTGCCAGCCTCAACTCATTTTGGGTCACCGTCAATGAGCAGTTCTTC.

The chain uses TRBV5-8 and TRBJ1-5; possibly TRBD1 for D (6 bases). V shed 1 base and J shed 6 bases, with 20 bases lying between them. The CDR3 runs to 17 residues. From germline, CDR1 is SGHTS and CDR2 YDEGEE. CDR3 nucleotides: TGTGCCAGCAGCTTGAGGGGGTCCACAGGAGGCCGTCAGCCCCAGCATTTT. Protein: CASSLRGSTGGRQPQHF.

This clone occurred once. This chain connects TRBV7-2 to TRBJ2-3; perhaps D is TRBD1 or TRBD2 (5 bases each). The ends were cut back, 5 bases at V and 6 bases at J, with 15 bases in the middle. Germline-derived CDR1 and CDR2 are SGHTA and FQGNSA. The CDR3 length is 14 residues. CDR3 DNA: TGTGCCAGCAGCAACCGGGACCCCCGGGATACGCAGTATTTT. Amino acid sequence: CASSNRDPRDTQYF.